The clone carrying this T cell receptor beta chain was counted a few times. Its antigen is not known. The time point: persistent/refractory GD, antithyroid drugs over 5 years with positive TRAb. Generation of the TCR library employed RNA extracted from PBMCs. The sample is drawn from a study of regulatory T cells in long-lasting Graves disease. Assembly of TCR beta libraries relied on iRepertoire HTBI primers together with Arm-PCR of CDR3 regions. TCRdb redid the calling of the multiplex PCR reads with MiXCR, one entry per CDR3 protein. The table shows 700,000 or so distinct CDR3 sequences, with 25% to 30% occurring only once. Notes on the study in general: Reduced TCR diversity was observed in persistent Graves' patients versus newly diagnosed patients. A greater number of public clonotypes (approximately 2,500) was shared by persistent patients than by new patients (just over 950). Results may be inaccurate due to the small sample size.

This specimen was peripheral blood mononuclear cells (PBMCs), taken when the disease was refractory, from a patient treated with antithyroid drugs. This TCR came from a female donor with Graves disease.

The CDR3 loop is CASSQDLRVETQYF. The CDR3 DNA reads TGTGCCAGCAGCCAAGATTTGCGGGTGGAGACCCAGTACTTC. The rearrangement uses TRBV14 and TRBJ2-5; a weak D match, TRBD2 (5 bases). CDR1 is SGHDN, CDR2 FVKESK, per germline. The CDR3 totals 14 residues. Trimming stripped 0 bases from V and 5 bases from J, with 10 bases between.